The 14 T cell receptor beta chains below come from one sample, sequenced in a study of blood T cells in healthy people across ages. Next came a second PCR, run for about 6 to 11 cycles, which used a sample-barcoded 5' primer along with a J-beta primer mix. TCRdb fed the 5' RACE reads into MiXCR, producing one record per CDR3 protein. The sample lists 600,000 to 900,000 distinct CDR3 sequences, around a quarter occurring once. A further study also used this sample, focusing on T cells of mothers and their children.

Sequencing used blood. The receptors were sampled from a boy younger than 18 in good health.

This clonotype was seen a few times. V usage is TRBV7-3 and J usage is TRBJ2-1, with a possible D match to TRBD1 (6 bases). The CDR3 loop spans 14 amino acids. Per the germline V gene, CDR1 is SGHTA and CDR2 is FQGTGA. The V gene lost 4 bases and the J gene lost 2 bases, with 9 bases spanning the gap. The CDR3 reads CASSSTGAYNEQFF. The DNA of the CDR3 is TGTGCCAGCAGCTCGACAGGCGCCTACAATGAGCAGTTCTTC.

There are a few counts of this clonotype. This chain links TRBV19 with TRBJ2-6; TRBD1 matches 7 bases. The CDR3 runs to 16 residues. CDR1 is LNHDA, CDR2 SQIVND, per germline (reference sequence). Unmatched junction bases numbered 7, after V lost 5 bases and J lost 3 bases. CDR3 DNA sequence: TGTGCCAGTAGTTCAACAGGGGTGAATGGGGCCAACGTCCTGACTTTC. As protein: CASSSTGVNGANVLTF.

The chain recombines TRBV7-8 with TRBJ2-1; D may be TRBD1 or TRBD2 (5 bases each). The CDR3 runs to 14 residues. Germline loops: CDR1 SGHVS, CDR2 FQNEAQ. Trimming removed 6 bases from V and 7 bases from J, with 16 bases in between. CDR3 protein: CASREGGRGNEQFF. In DNA form, the CDR3 reads TGTGCCAGCAGGGAAGGAGGAAGGGGAAATGAGCAGTTCTTC.

V is TRBV7-2 and J is TRBJ2-3; perhaps TRBD1 as D (6 bases). From germline, CDR1 is SGHTA and CDR2 FQGNSA. V gave up 6 bases and J gave up 2 bases, with 15 bases separating them. The CDR3 totals 15 residues. The CDR3 DNA reads as TGTGCCAGCAGTCTGCAGGGGATTGTCACAGATACGCAGTATTTT. Translation: CASSLQGIVTDTQYF.

The V and J genes are TRBV5-1 and TRBJ1-6; D uncertain. V lost 0 bases and J lost 7, with 11 bases in between. The germline CDR1 and CDR2 sequences are SGHRS and YFSETQ. The CDR3 runs 15 residues. CDR3 in DNA: TGCGCCAGCAGCTTGGCGACACTTAGGAATTCACCCCTCCACTTT. Protein: CASSLATLRNSPLHF.

This chain uses TRBV10-3 with TRBJ2-1, with a tentative D call TRBD2 (7 bases). V was trimmed by 4 bases and J by 0 bases, leaving 16 bases between them. The CDR3 has 17 amino acids. In germline, CDR1 is ENHRY, CDR2 SYGVKD. The CDR3 reads CAISGGGGGNSYNEQFF. The CDR3 nucleotides are TGTGCCATCAGTGGGGGAGGGGGGGGTAACTCCTACAATGAGCAGTTCTTC.

This sequence joins TRBV20-1 and TRBJ2-7; TRBD1 or TRBD2 may be the D gene (5 bases each). The CDR3 runs to 12 residues. V shed 5 bases and J shed 5 bases, with 13 bases lying between them. The V gene's germline CDR1 is DFQATT and CDR2 SNEGSKA (reference sequence). This CDR3 reads CSAGGIRHEQYF. The CDR3 nucleotides are TGCAGTGCTGGGGGTATCAGGCACGAGCAGTACTTC.

This chain connects TRBV20-1 to TRBJ1-2; 9 bases line up with TRBD1. The germline V gene has CDR1 DFQATT and CDR2 SNEGSKA (reference sequence). With 2 bases clipped from V and 8 bases from J, the junction kept 12 bases outside the gene matches. This CDR3 region has 15 residues. The CDR3 sequence: CSARRTGDTTKGYTF. As DNA, the CDR3 is TGCAGTGCTAGAAGGACAGGGGATACCACTAAGGGCTACACCTTC.

In this sample, this clonotype turned up a few times. Here the CDR3 omits its conserved ending phenylalanine or tryptophan, so a read error is the likely source. The chain combines TRBV11-2 with TRBJ2-5; maybe TRBD1 (6 bases). The germline CDR1 and CDR2 sequences are SGHAT and FQNNGV. Trimming pared 2 bases from V and 2 bases from J, leaving 6 bases between. The CDR3 has 13 amino acids. The CDR3 is CASSLRGQETQYL. The DNA of the CDR3 is TGTGCCAGCAGCTTAAGGGGGCAAGAGACCCAGTACCTC.

This clonotype has a handful of counts. The junction departs from the called germline gene at one end, perhaps through a read error. The V and J genes are TRBV7-8 and TRBJ1-1, with D perhaps TRBD1 (6 bases). Germline V gene data show CDR1 as SGHVS and CDR2 as FQNEAQ. There are 16 residues in the CDR3. The DNA for the CDR3 is TGTGTCAGCAGCTTAGCGAACAGGGCGCTGGACACTGAAGCTTTCTTT. Translated: CVSSLANRALDTEAFF. The whole variable domain, filled in from reference TRBV7-8 and TRBJ1-1, reads GAGVSQSPRYKVAKRGQDVALRCDPISGHVSLFWYQQALGQGPEFLTYFQNEAQLDKSGLPSDRFFAERPEGSVSTLKIQRTQQEDSAVYLCVSSLANRALDTEAFFGQGTRLTVV.

This clonotype has more than one count but fewer than ten. J is TRBJ2-1 and V is TRBV6-5; D might be TRBD1 (6 bases). Germline V gene data show CDR1 as MNHEY and CDR2 as SVGAGI. The V end was cut by 5 bases, the J end by 6 bases, with 17 bases between. This CDR3 contains 15 residues. The CDR3 DNA follows: TGTGCCAGCAGTCCCGGGACACTCTTGGGCAATGAGCAGTTCTTC. This codes for CASSPGTLLGNEQFF.

This clonotype was detected only a few times. The chain is built from TRBV7-9 and TRBJ2-1; tentatively, D is TRBD1 or TRBD2 (5 bases each). CDR3 length: 13 residues. V was trimmed by 5 bases and J by 9 bases, leaving 14 bases between them. CDR1 and CDR2 (germline): SEHNR, FQNEAQ (reference sequence). CDR3: CASSPGQGTEQFF. The DNA for the CDR3 is TGTGCCAGCAGCCCGGGGCAGGGTACTGAGCAGTTCTTC.

The chain joins TRBV12-3 or TRBV12-4 to TRBJ2-2; D is ambiguous. This CDR3 region has 12 residues. Trimming stripped 7 bases from V and 7 bases from J, with 10 bases between. In nucleotides, the CDR3 is TGTGCCAGCACCCGGTTGAGCGGGGAGCTGTTTTTT. Residues: CASTRLSGELFF.

The J gene is TRBJ2-3, the V gene TRBV28; TRBD2 matches 12 bases. Germline CDR1 reads MDHEN; CDR2 reads SYDVKM. After removal of 5 bases from V and 7 bases from J, the junction contained 13 bases not matched to a gene. There are 17 residues in the CDR3. The CDR3 DNA is TGTGCCAGCAGTACGGGATCTAGCGGGAGGGCCAGGAATACGCAGTATTTT. Translation gives CASSTGSSGRARNTQYF.